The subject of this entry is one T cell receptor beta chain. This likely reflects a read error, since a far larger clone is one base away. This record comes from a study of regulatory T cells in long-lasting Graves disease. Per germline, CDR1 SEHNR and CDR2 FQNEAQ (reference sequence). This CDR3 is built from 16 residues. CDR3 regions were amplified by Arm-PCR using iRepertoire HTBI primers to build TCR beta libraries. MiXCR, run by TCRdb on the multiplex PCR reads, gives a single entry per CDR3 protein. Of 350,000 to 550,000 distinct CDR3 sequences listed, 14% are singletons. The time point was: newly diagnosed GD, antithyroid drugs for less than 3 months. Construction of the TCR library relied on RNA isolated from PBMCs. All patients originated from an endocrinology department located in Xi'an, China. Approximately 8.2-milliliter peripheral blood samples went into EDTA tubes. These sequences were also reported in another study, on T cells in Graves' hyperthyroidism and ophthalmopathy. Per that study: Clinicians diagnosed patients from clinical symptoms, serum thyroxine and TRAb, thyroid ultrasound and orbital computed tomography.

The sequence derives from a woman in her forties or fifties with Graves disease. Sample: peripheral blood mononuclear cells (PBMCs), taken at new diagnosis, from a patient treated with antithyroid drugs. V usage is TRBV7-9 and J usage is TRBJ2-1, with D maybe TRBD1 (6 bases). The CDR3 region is CASSRDFGQTLGERFF. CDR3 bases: TGTGCCAGCAGCCGAGATTTCGGACAGACCCTGGGGGAGCGGTTCTTC.